Described below is a single TCR beta chain sequence and its context. No antigen is known for it. The input lacks base qualities; no much larger clone sits a single base away. The data belong to a study of control samples from healthy donors and cancer patients (TCRdb year 2020). V trim: 6 bases; J trim: 7 bases; unmatched bases: 4. The CDR3, cysteine through phenylalanine, is 15 amino acids long. Here the CDR3 DNA is all that survives: 45 bases in frame from base 1. CDR1 and CDR2 are drawn from the germline V gene: SGHAT, FQNNGV. The library was obtained by the immunoSEQ multiplex PCR assay. TCRdb carries this immuneACCESS record with in-frame sequences only. Its versions omit some clonotypes, under half of them owing to an unresolved V gene in the studies checked, with the rest unexplained. This sample gives around 30,000 clones in total; over 85% of them show up just once. The ten largest clones capture around 1.8% of the sample.

Specimen: PBMCs. The TCR was taken from a man in his forties or fifties with colorectal cancer. The chain was built from TRBV11-2 and TRBJ2-3, with 16 junctional bases fitting TRBD2. The CDR3 reads as follows: CASRGLAGGPYTQYF. The DNA is TGTGCCAGCAGGGGACTAGCGGGGGGGCCTTATACGCAGTATTTT.